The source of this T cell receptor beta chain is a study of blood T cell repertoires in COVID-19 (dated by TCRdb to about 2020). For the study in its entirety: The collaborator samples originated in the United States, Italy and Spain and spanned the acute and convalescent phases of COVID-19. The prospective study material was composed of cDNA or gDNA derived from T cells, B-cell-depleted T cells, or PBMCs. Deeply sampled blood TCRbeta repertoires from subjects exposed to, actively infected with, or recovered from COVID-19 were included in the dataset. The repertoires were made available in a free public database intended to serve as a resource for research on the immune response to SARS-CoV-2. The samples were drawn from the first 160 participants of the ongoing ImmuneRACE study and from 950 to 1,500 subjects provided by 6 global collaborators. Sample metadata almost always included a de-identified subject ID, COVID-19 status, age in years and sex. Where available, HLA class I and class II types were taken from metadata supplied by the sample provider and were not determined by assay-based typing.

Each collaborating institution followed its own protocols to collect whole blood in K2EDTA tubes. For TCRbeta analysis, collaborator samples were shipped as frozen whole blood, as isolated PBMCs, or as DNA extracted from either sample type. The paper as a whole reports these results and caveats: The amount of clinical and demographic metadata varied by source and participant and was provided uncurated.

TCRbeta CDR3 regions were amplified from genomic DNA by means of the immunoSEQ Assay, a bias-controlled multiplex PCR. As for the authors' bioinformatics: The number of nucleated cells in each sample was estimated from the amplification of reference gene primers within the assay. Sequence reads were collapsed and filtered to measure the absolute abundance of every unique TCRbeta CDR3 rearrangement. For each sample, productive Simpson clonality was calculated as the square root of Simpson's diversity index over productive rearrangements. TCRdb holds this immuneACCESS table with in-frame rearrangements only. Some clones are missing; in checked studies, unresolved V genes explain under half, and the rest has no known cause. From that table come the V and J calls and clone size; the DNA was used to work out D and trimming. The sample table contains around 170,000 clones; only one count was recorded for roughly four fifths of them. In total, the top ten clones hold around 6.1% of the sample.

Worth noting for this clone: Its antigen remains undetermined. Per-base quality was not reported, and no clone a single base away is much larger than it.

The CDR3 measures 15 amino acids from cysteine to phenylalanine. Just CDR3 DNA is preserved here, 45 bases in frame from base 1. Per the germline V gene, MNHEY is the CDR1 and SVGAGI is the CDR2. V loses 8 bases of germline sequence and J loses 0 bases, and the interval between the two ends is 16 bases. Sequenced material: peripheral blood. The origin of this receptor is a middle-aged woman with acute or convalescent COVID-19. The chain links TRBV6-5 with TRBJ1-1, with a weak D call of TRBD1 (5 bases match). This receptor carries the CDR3 CASSRGTLMNTEAFF. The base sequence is TGTGCCAGCTCCCGGGGGACCCTGATGAACACTGAAGCTTTCTTT.